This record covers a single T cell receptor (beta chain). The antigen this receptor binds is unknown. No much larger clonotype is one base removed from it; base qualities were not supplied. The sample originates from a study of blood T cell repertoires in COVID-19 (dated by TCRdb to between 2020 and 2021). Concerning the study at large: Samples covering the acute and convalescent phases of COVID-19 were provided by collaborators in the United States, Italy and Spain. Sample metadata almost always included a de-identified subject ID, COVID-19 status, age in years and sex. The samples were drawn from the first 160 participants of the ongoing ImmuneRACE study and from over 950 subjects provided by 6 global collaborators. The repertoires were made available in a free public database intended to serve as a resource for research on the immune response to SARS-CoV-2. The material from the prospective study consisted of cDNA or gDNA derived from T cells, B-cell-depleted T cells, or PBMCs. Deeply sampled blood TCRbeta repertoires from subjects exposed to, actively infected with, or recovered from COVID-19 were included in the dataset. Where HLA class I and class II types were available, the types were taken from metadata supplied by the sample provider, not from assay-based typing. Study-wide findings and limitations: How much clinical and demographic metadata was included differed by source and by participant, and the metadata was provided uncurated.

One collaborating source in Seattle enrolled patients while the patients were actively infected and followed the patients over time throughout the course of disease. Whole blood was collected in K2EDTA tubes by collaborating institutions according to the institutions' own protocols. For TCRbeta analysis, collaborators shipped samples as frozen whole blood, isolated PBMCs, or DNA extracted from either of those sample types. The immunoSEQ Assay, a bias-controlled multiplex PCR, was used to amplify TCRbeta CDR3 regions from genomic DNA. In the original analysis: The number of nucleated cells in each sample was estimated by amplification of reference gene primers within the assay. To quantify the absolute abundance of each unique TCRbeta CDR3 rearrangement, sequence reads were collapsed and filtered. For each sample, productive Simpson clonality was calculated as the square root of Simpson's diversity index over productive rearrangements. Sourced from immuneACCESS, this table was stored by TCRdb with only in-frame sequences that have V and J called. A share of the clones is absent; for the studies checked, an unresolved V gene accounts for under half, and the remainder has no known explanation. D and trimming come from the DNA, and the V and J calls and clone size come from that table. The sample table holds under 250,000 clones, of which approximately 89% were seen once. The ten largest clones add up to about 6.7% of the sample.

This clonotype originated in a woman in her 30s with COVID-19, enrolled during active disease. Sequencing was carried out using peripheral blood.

For the CDR3, the sequence is CASHEGARVYNEQFF. The nucleotide sequence is TGTGCCAGTCACGAGGGGGCGAGGGTTTACAATGAGCAGTTCTTC. The chain links TRBV19 with TRBJ2-1, with TRBD1 identical over 7 junction bases. Per the germline V gene (reference sequence), LNHDA is the CDR1 and SQIVND is the CDR2. The CDR3 measures 15 amino acids from cysteine to phenylalanine. Only the CDR3 DNA is retained, 45 bases long and in frame from the first base. V and J are trimmed by 8 bases and 4 bases, and the gene matches miss 11 bases of the junction.